Given below is one TCR beta chain in context. TRB cDNA libraries were made by UMI-labeled 5' RACE. TCRdb re-called the 5' RACE reads and shows each CDR3 protein once, DNA omitted. The repertoire table contains 20,000 to 25,000 distinct CDR3 sequences. This sample is part of a study of CXCR3-negative and CXCR3-positive naive CD8 T cells. The overall study: Total TRB output reached some 140 million reads, about 1.5 +/- 0.3 million per library.

The receptor's source is a human donor in good health. Some clones in this sample may be carry-over from other donors' samples. The sequencing sample was made of memory CD8+ T cells from blood.

The CDR3 protein is CASTQTEKETQYF. This chain joins TRBV6-2 or TRBV6-3 and TRBJ2-5; TCRdb reports TRBD1, a call that lacks DNA to check it against. Germline lookup yields CDR1 MNHEY and CDR2 SVGEGT. The CDR3 extends over 13 amino acids.